The 16 T cell receptor beta chains below were found in one sample sequenced in a study of T cells in Graves' hyperthyroidism and ophthalmopathy. The TCR beta CDR3 regions underwent amplification using RNA transcripts as the source. RT-PCR in the first round (using the HTBI primer set) targeted the TCR CDR3. MiXCR, applied by TCRdb to the multiplex PCR reads, yields one record per CDR3 protein. This sample has 350,000 to 450,000 distinct CDR3 sequences, with approximately 18% found just once. Source material: blood. Source of these receptors: a woman under 40 with Graves' hyperthyroidism that later progressed to Graves' ophthalmopathy.

Only one count was recorded for this clonotype. The rearrangement uses TRBV20-1 and TRBJ1-5; 7 bases match TRBD1. This CDR3 has 17 amino acids. The germline gives CDR1 DFQATT, CDR2 SNEGSKA (reference sequence). The V segment lost 3 bases and the J segment 1 base; nucleotides outside the gene matches: 12. CDR3 loop: CSASPSSGQASNQPQHF. The CDR3 nucleotides read TGCAGTGCTAGTCCCTCCTCAGGACAGGCCAGCAATCAGCCCCAGCATTTT.

The genes are TRBV12-3 or TRBV12-4 and TRBJ2-3, with 7 bases identical to TRBD2. The V segment lost 2 bases and the J segment 1 base; nucleotides outside the gene matches: 3. CDR3 length: 15 amino acids. This chain's CDR3 is CASSLSGGRTDTQYF. The CDR3 DNA is TGTGCCAGCAGTTTATCGGGGGGTCGCACAGATACGCAGTATTTT.

This clonotype has ten or more counts. The chain joins TRBV18 to TRBJ1-5; D not resolved. The CDR3 loop spans 13 amino acids. With 1 base removed from V and 6 bases from J, the gap between germline ends came to 7 bases. Germline lookup yields CDR1 KGHSH and CDR2 LQKENI. Here the CDR3 reads CASSPLHSQPQHF. The DNA of the CDR3 is TGTGCCAGCTCACCACTTCATTCTCAGCCCCAGCATTTT.

V and J are TRBV7-9 and TRBJ2-1; 9 nucleotides match TRBD1. With V trimmed by 5 bases and J by 6 bases, 14 bases remained unmatched. The CDR3 has 17 residues. The germline V gene encodes CDR1 SEHNR and CDR2 FQNEAQ (reference sequence). The DNA of the CDR3 is TGTGCCAGCAGCGACCCCCGGGACAGGGTATTTTTCAATGAGCAGTTCTTC. Its protein is CASSDPRDRVFFNEQFF.

This clonotype was seen many times. This chain joins TRBV6-1 and TRBJ1-5; no clear D. This CDR3 is built from 16 residues. V shed 5 bases and J shed 1 base, with 15 bases lying between them. Germline V gene data show CDR1 as MNHNS and CDR2 as SASEGT. CDR3 bases: TGTGCCAGCAGTTCGGATTGGGGTGGGAGCAATCAGCCCCAGCATTTT. It specifies CASSSDWGGSNQPQHF.

This clonotype has more than one count but fewer than ten. The chain couples TRBV5-1 to TRBJ2-1, with 14 bases that match TRBD2. Per the germline V gene, CDR1 is SGHRS and CDR2 is YFSETQ. This CDR3 spans 15 amino acids. The ends lost 4 bases at V and 6 bases at J; junction bases unmatched: 3. The CDR3 loop reads CASSTGTSGGNEQFF. CDR3 DNA sequence: TGCGCCAGCAGCACGGGGACTAGCGGGGGCAATGAGCAGTTCTTC.

This clonotype has a count of ten or more. The chain carries TRBV10-3 and TRBJ1-2; TRBD1 matches 9 bases. This CDR3 has 15 amino acids. The V segment lost 6 bases and the J segment 0 bases; nucleotides outside the gene matches: 5. Germline V gene sequence: CDR1 ENHRY, CDR2 SYGVKD. In DNA form, the CDR3 reads TGTGCCATCAGGACCGGACAGGGGCCTAACTATGGCTACACCTTC. As protein: CAIRTGQGPNYGYTF.

V is TRBV4-2 and J is TRBJ2-1, with 9 positions matching TRBD2. CDR3 length: 15 residues. Germline CDR1 reads LGHNA; CDR2 reads YNFKEQ. The ends lost 3 bases at V and 7 bases at J; junction bases unmatched: 7. The CDR3 is CASSQGAGGPNEQFF. The CDR3 DNA sequence: TGTGCCAGCAGCCAGGGGGCGGGGGGGCCTAATGAGCAGTTCTTC.

This clonotype was recorded many times. The V gene is TRBV15, the J gene TRBJ1-2, with D maybe TRBD1 (5 bases). The V end was cut by 0 bases, the J end by 6 bases, with 14 bases between. Germline V gene data show CDR1 as LNHNV and CDR2 as YYDKDF (reference sequence). The CDR3 has 15 amino acids. The CDR3 nucleotides are TGTGCCACCAGCAGAGATCTGGGGGGGTCGGATGGCTACACCTTC. Amino acids: CATSRDLGGSDGYTF.

This rearrangement joins TRBV12-3 or TRBV12-4 to TRBJ1-4, with 7 positions matching TRBD1. Trimming took 7 bases from V and 7 from J; bases not matched to a gene: 9. This CDR3 spans 14 amino acids. The CDR3 spells CASINRGIFEKLFF. The CDR3 DNA is TGTGCCAGCATCAACAGGGGAATTTTTGAAAAACTGTTTTTT.

This clonotype was recorded at least ten times. The J gene is TRBJ2-3, the V gene TRBV20-1; D possibly corresponds to TRBD2 (6 bases). Per germline, CDR1 DFQATT and CDR2 SNEGSKA (reference sequence). CDR3 length: 17 amino acids. The V and J ends lost 0 bases and 5 bases respectively, with 21 bases between them. CDR3 protein: CSARDLGSWRDGDTQYF. The CDR3, as DNA: TGCAGTGCTAGAGATTTAGGTAGCTGGAGGGATGGAGATACGCAGTATTTT.

The rearrangement joins TRBV3-1 to TRBJ2-2; D not resolved. The CDR3 covers 13 residues. Trimming took off 2 bases at V and 7 bases at J, with 8 bases between the two ends. Germline V gene lookup returns CDR1 LGHDT and CDR2 YNNKEL (reference sequence). CDR3 loop: CASSQFVDGELFF. CDR3 in DNA: TGTGCCAGCAGCCAATTCGTTGACGGGGAGCTGTTTTTT.

This rearrangement joins TRBV28 to TRBJ2-5, with D hard to call. CDR3 length: 14 amino acids. In germline, CDR1 is MDHEN, CDR2 SYDVKM. V was clipped by 3 bases and J by 0 bases, with 8 bases between them. The CDR3 nucleotides read TGTGCCAGCAGTTTTGTGTCTAACCAAGAGACCCAGTACTTC. Its protein product is CASSFVSNQETQYF.

The table lists this clonotype with a few counts. The rearrangement uses TRBV28 and TRBJ2-2; 9 bases match TRBD1. CDR1 is MDHEN, CDR2 SYDVKM, per germline. The CDR3 totals 16 residues. After removal of 1 base from V and 7 bases from J, the junction contained 7 bases not matched to a gene. Here the CDR3 reads CASSLYRGQSGGELFF. In DNA, the CDR3 is TGTGCCAGCAGTTTATACAGGGGGCAATCTGGCGGGGAGCTGTTTTTT.

This clonotype came up many times. The rearrangement joins TRBV13 to TRBJ2-6; D ambiguous. The CDR3 covers 15 residues. The germline V and J ends were trimmed by 5 bases and 0 bases, with 8 bases remaining between them. Germline V gene lookup returns CDR1 PRHDT and CDR2 FYEKMQ (reference sequence). CDR3 nucleotides: TGTGCCAGCAGCGCTCCGTACTCTGGGGCCAACGTCCTGACTTTC. Its translation: CASSAPYSGANVLTF. Supplemented by reference TRBV13 and TRBJ2-6, the full variable domain reads AAGVIQSPRHLIKEKRETATLKCYPIPRHDTVYWYQQGPGQDPQFLISFYEKMQSDKGSIPDRFSAQQFSDYHSELNMSSLELGDSALYFCASSAPYSGANVLTFGAGSRLTVL.

This clonotype was seen many times. This sequence joins TRBV9 and TRBJ2-7, with D perhaps matching TRBD2 (6 bases). From germline, CDR1 is SGDLS and CDR2 YYNGEE. V was shortened by 4 bases and J by 3 bases, with 14 bases between the two germline ends. The CDR3 runs to 14 residues. In DNA form, the CDR3 reads TGTGCCAGCAGCTCGCGGGGTGTCGGCTACGAGCAGTACTTC. Translated, it gives CASSSRGVGYEQYF.